These 8 T cell receptor beta chains originate from one sample sequenced in a study of a mutant IDH1 vaccine in newly diagnosed glioma. Specified time point: baseline, week 1 (first vaccination visit). Treatment specified: pre-vaccination baseline after standard-of-care therapy. The repertoire was sequenced with immunoSEQ multiplex PCR; TCRdb's copy has only in-frame clones and lacks some. This repertoire shows over 55,000 clones, 65% to 85% found once; its top ten account for approximately 4.4%. Sequencing was performed on peripheral blood mononuclear cells (PBMCs), taken from a glioma patient treated with radiotherapy, temozolomide or both. These receptors all come from a woman under 30 with glioma. Some clones in this sample may be carry-over from other donors' samples.

The chain recombines TRBV6-6 with TRBJ2-5; D may correspond to TRBD1 or TRBD2 (5 bases each). The CDR3 contains 15 residues. Trimming pared 2 bases from V and 1 base from J, leaving 11 bases between. Per germline, CDR1 MNHNY and CDR2 SVGAGI (reference sequence). The CDR3 DNA reads TGTGCCAGCAGTTACGTATCGGGGCCCCAAGAGACCCAGTACTTC. This encodes CASSYVSGPQETQYF.

To note about this clone: Distinct nucleotide sequences in the sample also encode this CDR3. The chain uses TRBV19 and TRBJ1-1; 7 bases are a match to TRBD1. The J segment lost 8 bases and the V segment lost 2 bases, leaving 2 bases of the junction unmatched. CDR3 length: 12 residues. The germline CDR1 and CDR2 sequences are LNHDA and SQIVND (reference sequence). The CDR3 loop is CASSIQGGEAFF. The CDR3 bases are TGTGCCAGTAGTATACAGGGGGGAGAAGCTTTCTTT. The whole variable domain, remainder taken from reference TRBV19 and TRBJ1-1, is DGGITQSPKYLFRKEGQNVTLSCEQNLNHDAMYWYRQDPGQGLRLIYYSQIVNDFQKGDIAEGYSVSREKKESFPLTVTSAQKNPTAFYLCASSIQGGEAFFGQGTRLTVV.

J is TRBJ2-1 and V is TRBV14; a weak D match, TRBD1 (6 bases). V lost 0 bases and J 12 bases, leaving 9 bases between the germline ends. The CDR3 sequence is 12 residues long. CDR1 is SGHDN and CDR2 is FVKESK in the germline V gene. The CDR3 here is CASSQDQGRQFF. CDR3 sequence (DNA): TGTGCCAGCAGCCAAGATCAGGGGAGGCAGTTCTTC.

The chain uses TRBV29-1 and TRBJ1-1; 10 nucleotides align to TRBD1. V shed 6 bases and J 7 bases; nucleotides not matched to a gene: 8. There are 13 residues in the CDR3. Germline V lookup: CDR1 SQVTM, CDR2 ANQGSEA. CDR3 coding DNA: TGCAGCGTAGGCAGACAGGGGGCAGGTGAAGCTTTCTTT. It yields the protein CSVGRQGAGEAFF.

The V and J genes are TRBV15 and TRBJ2-1; no clear D gene. This CDR3 region has 16 residues. V was trimmed by 5 bases and J by 6 bases, leaving 20 bases between them. Germline CDR1 and CDR2: LNHNV and YYDKDF (reference sequence). The CDR3 spells CATSGRDPWARNEQFF. In DNA form, the CDR3 reads TGTGCCACCAGCGGCAGAGACCCCTGGGCCCGCAATGAGCAGTTCTTC. Combining the CDR3 with reference TRBV15 and TRBJ2-1 gives the whole variable domain DAMVIQNPRYQVTQFGKPVTLSCSQTLNHNVMYWYQQKSSQAPKLLFHYYDKDFNNEADTPDNFQSRRPNTSFCFLDIRSPGLGDTAMYLCATSGRDPWARNEQFFGPGTRLTVL.

V and J are TRBV10-3 and TRBJ1-6; D perhaps matches TRBD1 (6 bases). The ends were cut back, 6 bases at V and 7 bases at J, with 13 bases in the middle. The CDR3 runs to 14 residues. Germline V CDR1 and CDR2: ENHRY, SYGVKD. CDR3 region: CAIRPSQGNSPLHF. For the CDR3, the DNA is TGTGCCATCAGGCCGTCACAGGGAAATTCACCCCTCCACTTT.

CDR3 in DNA: TGTGCCAGCAGCTTTGGTCAGGCGAACACTGAAGCTTTCTTT. Translated, it gives CASSFGQANTEAFF. The rearrangement joins TRBV7-9 to TRBJ1-1; no definite D call. Germline CDR1 and CDR2: SEHNR and FQNEAQ (reference sequence). V dropped 3 bases and J dropped 1 base, with 9 bases sitting between them. The length of the CDR3 is 14 residues.

The rearrangement links TRBV5-8 to TRBJ1-5, with D possibly being TRBD1 (5 bases). The V end was cut by 3 bases, the J end by 0 bases, with 13 bases between. The CDR3 is 16 residues long. The germline V gene has CDR1 SGHTS and CDR2 YDEGEE. The CDR3 loop is CASSSRVGLSNQPQHF. DNA of the CDR3: TGTGCCAGCAGCTCCCGAGTGGGGCTTAGCAATCAGCCCCAGCATTTT.